This T cell receptor beta chain stems from a study of cytomegalovirus exposure and HLA in healthy donors. The overall study: The Caucasian-associated ancestry cluster held around 76% of approximately 400 genotyped donors. Study findings and constraints: Rarity marked most TCR sequences, yet some public TCRs occurred in many donors.

The PCR was carried out with 60 Vbeta primers and 13 Jbeta primers. Profiling relied on immunoSEQ multiplex PCR, and the TCRdb table lists in-frame clones only, not all of them. The sample records around 120,000 clones, under 90% being singletons. This CDR3 is built from 16 residues. The V end was cut by 5 bases, the J end by 2 bases, with 16 bases between. The germline gives CDR1 SGHTA, CDR2 FQGNSA. This clone was seen a handful of times. No antigen is known for it. The specimen was PBMCs. This TCR came from a woman aged 40 to 55 in good health and CMV-seronegative. The V call is TRBV7-2, the J call TRBJ2-1; possible D gene TRBD2, 6 bases. CDR3 protein: CASSRLPSGPYNEQFF. The CDR3 DNA reads TGTGCCAGCAGCCGTCTGCCGAGCGGGCCCTACAATGAGCAGTTCTTC. Complete variable domain (other parts from reference TRBV7-2 and TRBJ2-1): GAGVSQSPSNKVTEKGKDVELRCDPISGHTALYWYRQSLGQGLEFLIYFQGNSAPDKSGLPSDRFSAERTGGSVSTLTIQRTQQEDSAVYLCASSRLPSGPYNEQFFGPGTRLTVL.